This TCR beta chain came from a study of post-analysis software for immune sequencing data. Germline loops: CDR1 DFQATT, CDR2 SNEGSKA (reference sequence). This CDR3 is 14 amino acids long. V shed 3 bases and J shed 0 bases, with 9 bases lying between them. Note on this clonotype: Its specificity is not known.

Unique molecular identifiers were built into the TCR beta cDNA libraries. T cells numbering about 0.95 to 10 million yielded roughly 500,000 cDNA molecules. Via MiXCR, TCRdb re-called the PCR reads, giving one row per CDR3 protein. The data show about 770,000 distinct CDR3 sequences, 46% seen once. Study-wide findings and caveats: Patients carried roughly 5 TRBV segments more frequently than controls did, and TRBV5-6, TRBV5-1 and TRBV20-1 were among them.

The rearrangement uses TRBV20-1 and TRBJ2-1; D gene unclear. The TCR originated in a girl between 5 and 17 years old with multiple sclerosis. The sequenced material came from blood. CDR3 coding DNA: TGCAGTGCTAGGCCCTACTTCTCCTACAATGAGCAGTTCTTC. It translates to CSARPYFSYNEQFF.